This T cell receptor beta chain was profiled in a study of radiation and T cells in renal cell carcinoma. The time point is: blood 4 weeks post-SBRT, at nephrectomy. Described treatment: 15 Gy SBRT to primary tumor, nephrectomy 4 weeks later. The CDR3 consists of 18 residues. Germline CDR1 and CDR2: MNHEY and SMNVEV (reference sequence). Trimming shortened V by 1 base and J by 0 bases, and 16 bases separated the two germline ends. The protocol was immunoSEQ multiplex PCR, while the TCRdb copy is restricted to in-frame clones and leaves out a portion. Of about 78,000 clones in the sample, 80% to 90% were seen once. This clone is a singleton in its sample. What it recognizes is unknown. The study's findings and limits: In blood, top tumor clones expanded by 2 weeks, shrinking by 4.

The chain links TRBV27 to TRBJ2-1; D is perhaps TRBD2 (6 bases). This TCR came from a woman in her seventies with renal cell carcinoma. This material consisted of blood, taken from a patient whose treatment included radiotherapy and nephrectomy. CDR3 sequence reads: CASSLWSTSASSYNEQFF. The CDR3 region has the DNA TGTGCCAGCAGTTTATGGTCGACTAGTGCGAGCTCCTACAATGAGCAGTTCTTC.